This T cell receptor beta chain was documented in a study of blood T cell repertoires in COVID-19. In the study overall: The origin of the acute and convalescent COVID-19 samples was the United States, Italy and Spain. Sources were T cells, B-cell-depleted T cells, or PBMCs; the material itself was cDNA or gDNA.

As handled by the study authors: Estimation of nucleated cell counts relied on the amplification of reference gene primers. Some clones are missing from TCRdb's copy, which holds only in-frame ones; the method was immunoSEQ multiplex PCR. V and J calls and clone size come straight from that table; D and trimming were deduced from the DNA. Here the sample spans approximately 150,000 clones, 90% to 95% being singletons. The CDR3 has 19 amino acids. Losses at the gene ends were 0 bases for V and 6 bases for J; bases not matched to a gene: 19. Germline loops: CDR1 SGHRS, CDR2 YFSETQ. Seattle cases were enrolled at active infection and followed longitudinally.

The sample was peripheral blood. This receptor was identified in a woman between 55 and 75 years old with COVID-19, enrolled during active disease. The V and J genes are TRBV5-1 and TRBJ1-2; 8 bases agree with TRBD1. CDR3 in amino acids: CASSLARGLGTGDLNGYTF. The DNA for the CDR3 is TGCGCCAGCAGCTTGGCCAGGGGTTTGGGGACAGGAGATTTGAATGGCTACACCTTC.